This entry is about one T cell receptor beta chain. Its specificity is not known. Assay execution took place at the deep level. TCRdb's copy holds only in-frame clones and misses some; the assay was immunoSEQ multiplex PCR. The sample consists of 2 million to 2.5 million clones, roughly 93% of them appearing once. This sample is drawn from a study of shared clonotypes between healthy human individuals. For the study at large: Plates per donor: three CD4 naive, three CD4 memory, two CD8 naive, one CD8 memory. Points from the study as a whole: Generation probabilities of non-shared clonotypes were lower (relative to those shared by all four donors).

V lost 0 bases, J lost 1 base, and 5 bases lay in between. CDR3 length: 14 residues. Germline CDR1 KGHSH, CDR2 LQKENI. The clonotype comes from a man younger than 30 in good health. Some clones in this sample may be carry-over from other donors' samples. Sequencing was performed on naive CD4+ T cells from PBMCs. As to subset: CD45RA+ positively selected. The chain joins TRBV18 to TRBJ2-3, with D uncertain. The CDR3 nucleotides are TGTGCCAGCTCACCACCATGGGGCACAGATACGCAGTATTTT. Amino acids: CASSPPWGTDTQYF.